This T cell receptor (beta chain) was documented in a study of beta chain features in type 1 diabetes. This clone was observed a handful of times. Expressed TCRB transcripts were sequenced after all isolated RNA was converted to cDNA. This table comes from immunoSEQ multiplex PCR, and its TCRdb copy is limited to in-frame clones, with some not included. The data hold 200,000 to 250,000 clones, with about 26% observed a single time. Germline CDR1 SEHNR, CDR2 FQNEAQ (reference sequence). The V gene end was trimmed by 4 bases and the J gene end by 7 bases; junction bases not matched to a gene: 8. There are 16 residues in the CDR3.

The receptor was derived from a young man in good health. The rearrangement uses TRBV7-9 and TRBJ2-4; 12 bases match TRBD2. The source material was central memory CD4+ T cells from blood. CDR3 residues: CASSSRLAGVGNIQYF. CDR3 in DNA: TGTGCCAGCAGCTCTCGACTAGCGGGAGTGGGGAACATTCAGTACTTC.